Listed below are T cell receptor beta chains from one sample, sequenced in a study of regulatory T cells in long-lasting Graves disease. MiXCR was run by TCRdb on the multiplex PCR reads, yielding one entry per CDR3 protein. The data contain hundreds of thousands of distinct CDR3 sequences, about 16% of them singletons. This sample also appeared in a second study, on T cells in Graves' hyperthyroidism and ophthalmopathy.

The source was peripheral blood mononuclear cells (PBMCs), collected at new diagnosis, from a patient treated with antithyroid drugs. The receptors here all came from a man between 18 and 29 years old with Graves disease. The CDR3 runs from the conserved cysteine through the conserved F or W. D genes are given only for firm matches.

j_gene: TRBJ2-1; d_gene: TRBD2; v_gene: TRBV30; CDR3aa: CAWRQLAGGYNEQFF
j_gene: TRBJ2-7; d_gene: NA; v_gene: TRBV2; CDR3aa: CASKRTREGGYEQYF
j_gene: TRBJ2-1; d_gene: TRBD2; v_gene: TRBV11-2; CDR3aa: CASSSGLAGDWGNEQFF
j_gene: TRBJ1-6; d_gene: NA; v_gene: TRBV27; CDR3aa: CASSLGDPGVGSPLHF
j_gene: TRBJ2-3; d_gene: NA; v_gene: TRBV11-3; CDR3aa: CASSSIQDTQYF
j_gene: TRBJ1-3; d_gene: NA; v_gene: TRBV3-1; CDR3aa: CASSPQPGNTIYF
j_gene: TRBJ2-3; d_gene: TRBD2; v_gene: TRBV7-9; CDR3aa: CASSLHSGLAESDTQYF
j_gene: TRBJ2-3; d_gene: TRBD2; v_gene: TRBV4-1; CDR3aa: CASSKEERERGTQYF
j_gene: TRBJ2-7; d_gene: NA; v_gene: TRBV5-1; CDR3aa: CASSLFTGPYEQYF
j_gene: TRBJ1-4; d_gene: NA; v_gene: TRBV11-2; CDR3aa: CASGMGEIEKLFF
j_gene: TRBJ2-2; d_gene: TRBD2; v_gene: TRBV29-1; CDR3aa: CSVSLTGGDIPAGELFF
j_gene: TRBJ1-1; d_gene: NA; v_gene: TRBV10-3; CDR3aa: CAISDGGVGVEAFF
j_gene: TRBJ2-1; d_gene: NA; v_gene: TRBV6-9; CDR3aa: CASSYVRGLDNEQFF
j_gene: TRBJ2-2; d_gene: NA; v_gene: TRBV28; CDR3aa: CASNRGRATGELFF
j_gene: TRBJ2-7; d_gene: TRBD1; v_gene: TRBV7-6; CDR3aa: CASSLTRDRGYEQYF